The 15 T cell receptor beta chains below all came from one sample that was sequenced in a study of Graves' ophthalmopathy and Graves' hyperthyroidism. RNA served as the template for amplifying TCR beta CDR3 regions. First-round RT-PCR employed HTBI primers, with a second-round multiplex PCR after it. MiXCR, applied by TCRdb to the multiplex PCR reads, yields one record per CDR3 protein. The table records roughly 410,000 distinct CDR3 sequences, less than 20% of them present only once. The specimen sequenced was peripheral blood. The receptor set was obtained from a young woman with stable Graves' hyperthyroidism.

There are a few counts of this clonotype. The chain joins TRBV4-1 to TRBJ1-2, with TRBD1 matching over 10 bases. The CDR3 covers 16 residues. The ends lost 0 bases at V and 2 bases at J; junction bases unmatched: 3. Germline CDR1 reads MGHRA; CDR2 reads YSYEKL. In DNA form, the CDR3 reads TGCGCCAGCAGCCAAGAAAAGACAGGGGGCAACTATGGCTACACCTTC. It is translated as CASSQEKTGGNYGYTF.

Ten or more counts support this clonotype. The V gene is TRBV20-1, the J gene TRBJ1-1; D not certain. Germline CDR1 and CDR2: DFQATT and SNEGSKA (reference sequence). CDR3 length: 14 amino acids. The ends were cut back, 3 bases at V and 1 base at J, with 12 bases in the middle. DNA of the CDR3: TGCAGTGCTAGGGCTCCCGACAAGAACACTGAAGCTTTCTTT. Its translation: CSARAPDKNTEAFF.

This clonotype appeared a few times. The chain employs TRBV20-1 and TRBJ2-3; the D gene is possibly TRBD1 (5 bases). Per germline, CDR1 DFQATT and CDR2 SNEGSKA (reference sequence). The CDR3 sequence is 14 residues long. The germline V and J ends were trimmed by 0 bases and 4 bases, with 11 bases remaining between them. In DNA form, the CDR3 reads TGCAGTGCTAGAGAAGGGGCGCGCGCAGATACGCAGTATTTT. Translating it yields CSAREGARADTQYF.

The chain links TRBV7-2 to TRBJ2-7; D tentatively reads TRBD1 or TRBD2 (7 bases each). The CDR3 has 15 residues. Germline CDR1 and CDR2: SGHTA and FQGNSA. The V and J ends lost 2 bases and 1 base respectively, with 12 bases between them. The CDR3 sequence: CASSLLRGGSYEQYV. CDR3 DNA sequence: TGTGCCAGCAGCTTACTCAGGGGGGGGTCCTACGAGCAGTACGTC.

This clonotype appeared many times. This CDR3 is CASSYPGRRANSPLHF. The DNA for the CDR3 is TGTGCCAGCAGCTACCCAGGCAGGAGGGCAAATTCACCCCTCCACTTT. The chain links TRBV11-2 to TRBJ1-6; D is unresolved. This CDR3 has 16 amino acids. Per the germline V gene, CDR1 is SGHAT and CDR2 is FQNNGV. The V end lost 4 bases, the J end lost 7 bases, and 17 bases lay between the germline ends.

This clonotype was observed a few times. This sequence joins TRBV5-1 and TRBJ2-2; D perhaps matches TRBD1 (5 bases). Germline CDR1 is SGHRS and CDR2 is YFSETQ. The CDR3 extends over 15 amino acids. Trimming stripped 0 bases from V and 4 bases from J, with 10 bases between. CDR3 in amino acids: CASSLDRWATGELFF. DNA for the CDR3: TGCGCCAGCAGCTTGGACAGGTGGGCCACCGGGGAGCTGTTTTTT.

This clonotype has just a few counts. The chain has TRBV14 and TRBJ1-1; 8 nucleotides line up with TRBD1. Germline lookup yields CDR1 SGHDN and CDR2 FVKESK. V was pared by 4 bases and J by 1 base, with 14 bases of the junction left unmatched. The length of the CDR3 is 18 residues. The CDR3 DNA reads as TGTGCCAGCAGCCGATATCGGGACAGGCGATACCAGAACACTGAAGCTTTCTTT. Translating it yields CASSRYRDRRYQNTEAFF.

Many counts were recorded for this clonotype. This chain links TRBV6-1 with TRBJ1-2; 7 positions match TRBD1. V shed 7 bases and J 6 bases; nucleotides not matched to a gene: 14. This CDR3 region has 15 residues. The germline gives CDR1 MNHNS, CDR2 SASEGT. CDR3 in DNA: TGTGCCAGCACCGGACTGACAGGGAACGTACATGGCTACACCTTC. Protein product: CASTGLTGNVHGYTF.

On this clonotype: A read error may account for a junction end that differs from germline. This sequence joins TRBV14 and TRBJ2-4; unclear D gene. Looked up from germline, CDR1 is SGHDN and CDR2 is FVKESK. This CDR3 is built from 16 residues. CDR3 loop: CASSQVGVAPKNIKYF. The DNA of the CDR3 is TGTGCCAGCAGCCAAGTTGGGGTGGCTCCCAAAAACATTAAGTACTTC.

Of note for this clonotype: A much larger clone differs from this one at a single base, so this may be a read error. The chain has TRBV12-3 or TRBV12-4 and TRBJ2-5, with 8 bases matching TRBD1. The CDR3 totals 15 residues. CDR3 in amino acids: CASRPRTGRGEIQYF. The CDR3 DNA is TGTGCCAGCAGGCCTAGGACAGGGCGAGGGGAGATCCAGTACTTC.

In this sample, this clonotype turned up a few times. The J gene is TRBJ2-7, the V gene TRBV18; a possible D gene is TRBD1 (6 bases). Germline values: CDR1 KGHSH, CDR2 LQKENI. The length of the CDR3 is 14 residues. V was cut by 5 bases and J by 0 bases, with 11 bases left in between. CDR3 nucleotides: TGTGCCAGCTCAACCGGACAGTTCTCCTACGAGCAGTACTTC. Translation gives CASSTGQFSYEQYF. The variable domain in full, with the rest retrieved from reference TRBV18 and TRBJ2-7, is NAGVMQNPRHLVRRRGQEARLRCSPMKGHSHVYWYRQLPEEGLKFMVYLQKENIIDESGMPKERFSAEFPKEGPSILRIQQVVRGDSAAYFCASSTGQFSYEQYFGPGTRLTVT.

In its sample, this clonotype was seen many times. V and J are TRBV24-1 and TRBJ2-5; 11 bases map to TRBD1. Per germline, CDR1 KGHDR and CDR2 SFDVKD. V lost 4 bases and J lost 7; bases outside the gene matches: 10. The CDR3 is 16 residues long. CDR3 nucleotides: TGTGCCACCAGTGAGACCCGGGACAGGGGGGTAGGGACCCAGTACTTC. Protein product: CATSETRDRGVGTQYF.

The sample holds a few counts of this clonotype. Without the conserved terminal phenylalanine or tryptophan, this CDR3 likely stems from a read error. The rearrangement uses TRBV12-3 or TRBV12-4 and TRBJ1-5; 7 bases agree with TRBD1. With 4 bases clipped from V and 2 bases from J, the junction kept 2 bases outside the gene matches. The CDR3 covers 14 residues. In nucleotides, the CDR3 is TGTGCCAGCAGTTACGGACAGGGCAATCAGCCCCAGCATTTG. Its protein product is CASSYGQGNQPQHL.

This clonotype was counted at least ten times. The V gene is TRBV6-1, the J gene TRBJ1-1; 9 nucleotides line up with TRBD1. Germline V lookup: CDR1 MNHNS, CDR2 SASEGT. The CDR3 runs 15 residues. V shed 2 bases, J shed 1 base, and the junction held 2 bases outside the gene matches. CDR3 residues: CASSELGQGNTEAFF. The CDR3 DNA is TGTGCCAGCAGTGAATTGGGACAGGGGAACACTGAAGCTTTCTTT.

This clonotype was detected a few times. This may come from a read error, since a much larger clone is one base off. This chain links TRBV29-1 with TRBJ1-1; tentative D call: TRBD1 (5 bases). Germline V gene data show CDR1 as SQVTM and CDR2 as ANQGSEA. The CDR3 totals 11 residues. The CDR3 reads CSVLRDAEACF. The CDR3 DNA reads as TGCAGCGTCTTACGGGACGCTGAAGCTTGCTTT.